This T cell receptor (beta chain) was found in a study of T-cell memory formation after mild COVID-19. General study findings and limits: Most CD4+ clones that shrank were in CM and EM, while CD8+ ones turned up in EMRA.

The CDR3 contains 14 residues. Trimming cost V 4 bases and J 2 bases, with 13 bases left between them. CDR1 and CDR2 from the germline V gene are SGHRS and YFSETQ. Concerning this clonotype: Antigen unknown.

Using constant-segment primers, 5'RACE produced TCR alpha and TCR beta cDNA libraries carrying sample barcodes and UMIs. TCRdb analysed the 5' RACE reads with MiXCR anew, one entry per CDR3 protein. The sample contains over 120,000 distinct CDR3 sequences, about a fifth of which appear only once. The sample comprised PBMCs or a T cell subset sorted from them (not recorded which). The chain carries TRBV5-1 and TRBJ2-7; tentative D call: TRBD1 (6 bases). The receptor was derived from an adult woman who had mild COVID-19 (a few samples of this study predate the infection). Cell type and time point are not known. In DNA form, the CDR3 reads TGCGCCAGCAGCCTGGAAGGGGGAGCCTACGAGCAGTACTTC. This sequence encodes CASSLEGGAYEQYF.